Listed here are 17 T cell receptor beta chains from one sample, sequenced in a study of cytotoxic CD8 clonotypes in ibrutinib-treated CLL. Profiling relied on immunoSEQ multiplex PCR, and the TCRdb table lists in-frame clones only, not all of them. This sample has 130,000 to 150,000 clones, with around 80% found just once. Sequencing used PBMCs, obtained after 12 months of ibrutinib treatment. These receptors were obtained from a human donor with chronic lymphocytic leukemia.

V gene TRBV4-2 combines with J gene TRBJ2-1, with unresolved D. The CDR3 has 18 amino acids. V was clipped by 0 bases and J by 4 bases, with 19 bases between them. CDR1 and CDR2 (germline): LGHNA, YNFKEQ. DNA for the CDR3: TGTGCCAGCAGCCAAGAAACCCGACCTTTGGGTTCGTACAATGAGCAGTTCTTC. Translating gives CASSQETRPLGSYNEQFF.

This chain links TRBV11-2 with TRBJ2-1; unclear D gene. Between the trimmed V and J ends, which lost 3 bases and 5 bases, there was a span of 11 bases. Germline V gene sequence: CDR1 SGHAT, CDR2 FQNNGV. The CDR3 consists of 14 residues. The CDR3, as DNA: TGTGCCAGCAGCTTGAGTCGCGCGAACAATGAGCAGTTCTTC. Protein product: CASSLSRANNEQFF.

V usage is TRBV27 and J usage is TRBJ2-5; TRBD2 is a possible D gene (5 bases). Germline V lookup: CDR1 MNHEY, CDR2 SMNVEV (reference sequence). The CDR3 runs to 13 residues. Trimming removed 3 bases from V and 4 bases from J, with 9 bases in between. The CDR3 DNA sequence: TGTGCCAGCAGTTTGCGGAGGAGAGAGACCCAGTACTTC. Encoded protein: CASSLRRRETQYF.

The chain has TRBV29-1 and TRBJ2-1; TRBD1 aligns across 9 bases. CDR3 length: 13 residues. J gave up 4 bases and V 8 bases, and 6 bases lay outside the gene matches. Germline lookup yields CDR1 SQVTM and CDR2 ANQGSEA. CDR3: CSFRQGEYNEQFF. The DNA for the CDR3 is TGCAGCTTTCGACAGGGGGAATACAATGAGCAGTTCTTC.

In DNA form, the CDR3 reads TGTGCCAGCAGGCACCATGGCAATCAGCCCCAGCATTTT. It specifies CASRHHGNQPQHF. The chain is built from TRBV6-6 and TRBJ1-5; D is unresolved. Germline V lookup: CDR1 MNHNY, CDR2 SVGAGI (reference sequence). The CDR3 is 13 residues long. Trimming left V 6 bases short and J 2 bases short, with 8 bases between.

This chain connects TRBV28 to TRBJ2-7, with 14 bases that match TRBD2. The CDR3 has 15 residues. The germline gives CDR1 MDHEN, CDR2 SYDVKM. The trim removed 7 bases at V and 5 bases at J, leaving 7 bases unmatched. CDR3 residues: CASTPPGLAGDEQYF. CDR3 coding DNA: TGTGCCAGCACGCCTCCGGGACTAGCGGGAGACGAGCAGTACTTC. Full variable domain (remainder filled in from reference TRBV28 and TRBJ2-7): DVKVTQSSRYLVKRTGEKVFLECVQDMDHENMFWYRQDPGLGLRLIYFSYDVKMKEKGDIPEGYSVSREKKERFSLILESASTNQTSMYLCASTPPGLAGDEQYFGPGTRLTVT.

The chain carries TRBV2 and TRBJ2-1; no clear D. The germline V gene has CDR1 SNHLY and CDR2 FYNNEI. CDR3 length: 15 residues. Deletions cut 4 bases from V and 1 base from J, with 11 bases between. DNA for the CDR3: TGTGCCAGCAGTGGGAAGTTAGGTTCCTACAATGAGCAGTTCTTC. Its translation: CASSGKLGSYNEQFF. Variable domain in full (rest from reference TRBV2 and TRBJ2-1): EPEVTQTPSHQVTQMGQEVILRCVPISNHLYFYWYRQILGQKVEFLVSFYNNEISEKSEIFDDQFSVERPDGSNFTLKIRSTKLEDSAMYFCASSGKLGSYNEQFFGPGTRLTVL.

The CDR3 loop reads CASSQDSGGTRSYEQYF. The CDR3 nucleotides read TGCGCCAGCAGCCAAGATTCAGGTGGGACTAGATCCTACGAGCAGTACTTC. The V and J genes are TRBV4-3 and TRBJ2-7, with 8 bases identical to TRBD2. Germline CDR1 is LGHNA and CDR2 is YSLEER. The ends lost 0 bases at V and 1 base at J; junction bases unmatched: 8. This CDR3 spans 17 amino acids.

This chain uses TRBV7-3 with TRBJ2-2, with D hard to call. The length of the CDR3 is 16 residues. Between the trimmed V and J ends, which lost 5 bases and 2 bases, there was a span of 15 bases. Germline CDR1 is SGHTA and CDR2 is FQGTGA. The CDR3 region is CASSQLSVVNTGELFF. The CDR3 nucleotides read TGTGCCAGCAGCCAACTATCGGTAGTTAACACCGGGGAGCTGTTTTTT.

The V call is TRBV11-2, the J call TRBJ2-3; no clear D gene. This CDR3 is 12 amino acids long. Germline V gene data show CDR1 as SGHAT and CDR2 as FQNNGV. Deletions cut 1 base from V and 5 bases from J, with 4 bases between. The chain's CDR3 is CASSLVIDTQYF. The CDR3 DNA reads TGTGCCAGCAGCTTAGTCATAGATACGCAGTATTTT. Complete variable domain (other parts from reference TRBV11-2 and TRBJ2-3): EAGVAQSPRYKIIEKRQSVAFWCNPISGHATLYWYQQILGQGPKLLIQFQNNGVVDDSQLPKDRFSAERLKGVDSTLKIQPAKLEDSAVYLCASSLVIDTQYFGPGTRLTVL.

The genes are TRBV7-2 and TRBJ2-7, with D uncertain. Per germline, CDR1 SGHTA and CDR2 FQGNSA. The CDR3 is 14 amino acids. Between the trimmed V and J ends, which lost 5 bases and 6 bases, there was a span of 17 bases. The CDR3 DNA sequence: TGTGCCAGCAGCCTCTCAGATCGACCCGGCGAGCAGTACTTC. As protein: CASSLSDRPGEQYF.

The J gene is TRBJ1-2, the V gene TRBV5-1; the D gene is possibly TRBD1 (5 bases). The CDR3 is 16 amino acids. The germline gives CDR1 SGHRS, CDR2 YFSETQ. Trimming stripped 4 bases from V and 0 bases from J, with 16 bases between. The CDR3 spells CASSVDSLPANYGYTF. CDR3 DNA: TGCGCCAGCAGCGTAGACAGCCTCCCAGCTAACTATGGCTACACCTTC.

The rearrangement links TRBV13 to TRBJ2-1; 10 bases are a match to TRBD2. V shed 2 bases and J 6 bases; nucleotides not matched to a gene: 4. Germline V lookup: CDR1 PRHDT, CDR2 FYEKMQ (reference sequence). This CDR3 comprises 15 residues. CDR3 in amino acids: CASSLTRTSGNEQFF. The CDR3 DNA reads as TGTGCCAGCAGCTTAACCCGGACTAGCGGCAATGAGCAGTTCTTC.

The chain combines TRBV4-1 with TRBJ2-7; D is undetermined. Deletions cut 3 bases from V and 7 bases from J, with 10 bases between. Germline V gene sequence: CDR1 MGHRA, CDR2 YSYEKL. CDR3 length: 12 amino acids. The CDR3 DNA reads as TGCGCCAGCAGCCATTATTCCGGAGAGCAGTACTTC. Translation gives CASSHYSGEQYF.

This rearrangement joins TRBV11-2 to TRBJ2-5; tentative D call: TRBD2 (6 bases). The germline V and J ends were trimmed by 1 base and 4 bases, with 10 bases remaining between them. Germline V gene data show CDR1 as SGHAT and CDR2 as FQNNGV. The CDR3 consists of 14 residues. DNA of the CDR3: TGTGCCAGCAGCTTAGGGGGGGATGGAGAGACCCAGTACTTC. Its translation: CASSLGGDGETQYF.

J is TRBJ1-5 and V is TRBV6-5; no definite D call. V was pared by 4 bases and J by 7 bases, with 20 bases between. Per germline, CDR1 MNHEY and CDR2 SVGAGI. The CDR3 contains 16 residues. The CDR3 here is CASSSRASLREQPQHF. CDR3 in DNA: TGTGCCAGCAGTTCCCGGGCCTCCCTAAGGGAACAGCCCCAGCATTTT.

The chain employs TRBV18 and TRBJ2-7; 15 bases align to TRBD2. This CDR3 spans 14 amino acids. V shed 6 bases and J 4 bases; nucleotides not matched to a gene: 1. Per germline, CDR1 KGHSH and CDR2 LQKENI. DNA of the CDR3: TGTGCCAGCTCTGGGACTAGCGGGAGGTACGAGCAGTACTTC. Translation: CASSGTSGRYEQYF.